The rows below give T cell receptor beta chains drawn from one sample of a study of cytomegalovirus exposure and HLA in healthy donors. This table comes from immunoSEQ multiplex PCR, and its TCRdb copy is limited to in-frame clones, with some not included. This sample has 200,000 or so clones, with 82% found just once. The sample comprised PBMCs. The receptor source for this set is a boy between 2 and 10 years old in good health and CMV-seronegative. CDR3s include the opening cysteine and the closing phenylalanine or tryptophan. D genes are given only for firm matches. For some rows the clone size is stated as once, few or many, or as a class when expanded; others skip it.

>TRBJ2-1|TRBD2|TRBV7-2|NA
TGTGCCAGCAGCCTCAATAGCGGGGGCCCCTACAATGAGCAGTTCTTC
CASSLNSGGPYNEQFF
>TRBJ2-1|NA|TRBV4-2|NA
TGTGCCAGCAGCCAAGACAGGAGGGCCTACAATGAGCAGTTCTTC
CASSQDRRAYNEQFF
>TRBJ1-4|TRBD1|TRBV13|NA
TGTGCCAGCAGCCCTGACAGGGGGACTGAAAAACTGTTTTTT
CASSPDRGTEKLFF
>TRBJ2-2|TRBD1|TRBV2|NA
TGTGCCAGCAGGGGGGACAGGGCCATCACGGGGGAGCTGTTTTTT
CASRGDRAITGELFF
>TRBJ2-7|NA|TRBV13|NA
TGTGCCAGCAGCTTAGGCTCCCTGGCAGGGGCCTACGAGCAGTACTTC
CASSLGSLAGAYEQYF
>TRBJ1-4|NA|TRBV7-6|NA
TGTGCCAGCAGCTTACAGGCCGGTGAAAAACTGTTTTTT
CASSLQAGEKLFF
>TRBJ1-2|TRBD1|TRBV18|NA
TGTGCCAGCTCAACCGGGACAGGGTCTGGCTACACCTTC
CASSTGTGSGYTF
>TRBJ2-1|TRBD1|TRBV6-5|NA
TGTGCCAGCAACCTTTCACAGGGGGAATGGAATGAGCAGTTCTTC
CASNLSQGEWNEQFF
>TRBJ1-1|NA|TRBV18|NA
TGTGCCAGCTCACCGATCGCCAGGCTGAACACTGAAGCTTTCTTT
CASSPIARLNTEAFF
>TRBJ1-5|NA|TRBV7-3|NA
TGTGCCAGCAGCCCTCGCACCAAGGACTTCAATCAGCCCCAGCATTTT
CASSPRTKDFNQPQHF
>TRBJ2-3|TRBD2|TRBV9|NA
TGTGCCAGCAGCGTAGGGGTTAGCGGGGCCACAGATACGCAGTATTTT
CASSVGVSGATDTQYF
>TRBJ2-7|TRBD1|TRBV5-6|NA
TGTGCCAGCAGCTTCGGGCAGGGGGCCCCTTACGAGCAGTACTTC
CASSFGQGAPYEQYF
>TRBJ2-1|NA|TRBV4-2|NA
TGTGCCAGCAGCCAAAGCGTCGAAAGTGAGCAGTTCTTC
CASSQSVESEQFF
>TRBJ2-3|NA|TRBV15|NA
TGTGCCACTTCCTCGGCGACAGACACAGATACGCAGTATTTT
CATSSATDTDTQYF
>TRBJ2-4|NA|TRBV7-8|once
TGTGCCAGCAGCTTGTCAGGGATCCTAGCCAAAAACATTCAGTACTTC
CASSLSGILAKNIQYF
>TRBJ2-4|NA|TRBV20-1|NA
TGCAGTGCTAGTATCCTTAATCAGTACTTC
CSASILNQYF
>TRBJ2-3|NA|TRBV27|NA
TGTGCCAGCAGACCAACCACAGGTACGCAGTATTTT
CASRPTTGTQYF
>TRBJ1-1|NA|TRBV29-1|NA
TGCAGCGTTGAAAACAGGATGAACACTGAAGCTTTCTTT
CSVENRMNTEAFF
>TRBJ1-3|TRBD1|TRBV6-6|NA
TGTGCCAGCAGGATACCCCAGGGGGCAGGTGGAAACACCATATATTTT
CASRIPQGAGGNTIYF
>TRBJ2-4|TRBD1|TRBV6-5|NA
TGTGCCAGCAGTTACCCGGGACAGGGAGGCATTCAGTACTTC
CASSYPGQGGIQYF
>TRBJ2-7|TRBD2|TRBV7-2|NA
TGTGCCAGCAGCTTAAGCCGGACTAGGAGTGTCTACGAGCAGTACTTC
CASSLSRTRSVYEQYF
>TRBJ2-7|NA|TRBV5-1|NA
TGCGCCAGCAGCTTGGGTGGAGACAGATTCTACGAGCAGTACTTC
CASSLGGDRFYEQYF
>TRBJ2-7|NA|TRBV7-2|NA
TGTGCCAGCAGCTTAGCGGGGGGCTCCTACGAGCAGTACTTC
CASSLAGGSYEQYF
>TRBJ1-2|NA|TRBV5-3|NA
TGTGCCAGAAGCTTGGACCATGAGAGGGTACCCTATGGCTACACCTTC
CARSLDHERVPYGYTF
>TRBJ2-3|TRBD2|TRBV7-2|NA
TGTGCCAGCAGCCGGACTAGCGGGGGGGCGAGAGATACGCAGTATTTT
CASSRTSGGARDTQYF
>TRBJ1-1|NA|TRBV9|NA
TGTGCCAGCAGCGTCCACCTTAACAGTGAAGCTTTCTTT
CASSVHLNSEAFF
>TRBJ2-7|NA|TRBV9|few
TGTGCCAGCAGCGTAGTTGGGGATGATGGGAGCGAGCAGTACTTC
CASSVVGDDGSEQYF
>TRBJ1-1|NA|TRBV6-5|NA
TGTGCCAGCAGTTACTCGGGGGGGGCTGAAGCTTTCTTT
CASSYSGGAEAFF
>TRBJ2-1|NA|TRBV2|NA
TGTGCCAGCAGTGAAGCGGGGGGCTCCTACAATGAGCAGTTCTTC
CASSEAGGSYNEQFF
>TRBJ2-7|TRBD1|TRBV10-3|NA
TGTGCCAACGGACAGGAGGAGTCCGAGCAGTACTTC
CANGQEESEQYF
>TRBJ2-5|TRBD2|TRBV11-2|NA
TGTGCCAGCAGCTTACTCGGTCGGTCGGGAAGCGGGAACCAAGAGACCCAGTACTTC
CASSLLGRSGSGNQETQYF